The present entry profiles one T cell receptor beta chain with its context. Its antigen is not known. The germline CDR1 and CDR2 sequences are LNHNV and YYDKDF (reference sequence). This CDR3 is 14 amino acids long. Trimming pared 0 bases from V and 8 bases from J, leaving 10 bases between. The data stem from a study of cytomegalovirus exposure and HLA in healthy donors. Findings of the study overall: Donors were assumed by presence/absence analyses to have roughly uniform sequencing depth.

A multiplex PCR was run with 60 Vbeta primers and 13 Jbeta primers. Profiling relied on immunoSEQ multiplex PCR, and the TCRdb table lists in-frame clones only, not all of them. The sample holds 65,000 or so clones, roughly two thirds seen once. The clonotype comes from a man aged 25 to 40 in good health and CMV-seronegative. Source material: PBMCs. This chain links TRBV15 with TRBJ2-2, with D unclear. The CDR3 DNA sequence: TGTGCCACCAGCAGAGATTTAAACAGTGGGGAGCTGTTTTTT. It specifies CATSRDLNSGELFF.